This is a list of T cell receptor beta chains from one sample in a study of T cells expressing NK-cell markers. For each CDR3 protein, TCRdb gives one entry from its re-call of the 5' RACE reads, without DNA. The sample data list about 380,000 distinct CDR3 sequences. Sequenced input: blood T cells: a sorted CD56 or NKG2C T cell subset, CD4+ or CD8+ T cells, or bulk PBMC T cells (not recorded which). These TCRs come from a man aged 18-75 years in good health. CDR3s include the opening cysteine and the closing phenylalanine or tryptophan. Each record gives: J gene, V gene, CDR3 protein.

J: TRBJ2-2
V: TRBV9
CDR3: CASSVAGWQDSGELFF

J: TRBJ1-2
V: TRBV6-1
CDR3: CASSVLQDRDGYTF

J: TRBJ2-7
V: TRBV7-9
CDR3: CASSLVMGQGDYEQYF

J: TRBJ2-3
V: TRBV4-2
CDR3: CASSQDSAGGPSDTQYF

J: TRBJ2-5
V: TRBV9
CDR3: CASSVRQGGETQYF

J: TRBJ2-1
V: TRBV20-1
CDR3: CSASRAGGGNEQFF

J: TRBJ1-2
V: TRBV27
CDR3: CASRPQTGGGGYTF

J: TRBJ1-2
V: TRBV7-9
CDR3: CASSPPGRTLHGYTF

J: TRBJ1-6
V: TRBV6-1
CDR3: CASSVRGGYNSPLHF

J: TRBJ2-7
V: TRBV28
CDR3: CASSRAWGEQYF

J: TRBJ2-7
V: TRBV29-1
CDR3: CSVRQAPSAEQYF

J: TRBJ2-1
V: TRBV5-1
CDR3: CASWTGGSAEQFF

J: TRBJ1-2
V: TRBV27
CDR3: CASTRGAGGRSGYTF

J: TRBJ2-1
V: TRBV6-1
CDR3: CASNRWAPMEGEQFF

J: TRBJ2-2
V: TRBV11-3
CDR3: CASRKTSGVYTGELFF

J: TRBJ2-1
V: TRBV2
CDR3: CASSDRQSYNEQFF

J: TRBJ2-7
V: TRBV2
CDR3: CASRTTGYDEQYF

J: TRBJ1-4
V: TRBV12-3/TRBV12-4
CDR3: CASRGGTLWDEKLFF

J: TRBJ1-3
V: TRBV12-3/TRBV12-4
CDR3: CASSFPGNTIYF

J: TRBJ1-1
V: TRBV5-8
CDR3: CASSFGRRTYSTEAFF

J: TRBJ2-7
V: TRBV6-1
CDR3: CASSTPRVEGYEQYF

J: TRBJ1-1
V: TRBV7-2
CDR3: CASSFGGEAFF

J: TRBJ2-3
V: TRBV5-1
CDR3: CASSSAAGTSLNTQYF

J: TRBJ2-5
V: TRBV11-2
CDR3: CASSLEKGLWLGAKETQYF

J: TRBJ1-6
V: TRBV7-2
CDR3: CASSLADYLPPLHF

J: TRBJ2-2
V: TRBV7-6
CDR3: CASSFDRVVTGELFF

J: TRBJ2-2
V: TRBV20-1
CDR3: CSAFRYTGELFF

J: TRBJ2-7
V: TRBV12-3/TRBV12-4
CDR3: CASSSQQVAYEQYF

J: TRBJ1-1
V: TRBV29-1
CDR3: CSVYGTNTEAFF

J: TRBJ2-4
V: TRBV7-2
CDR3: CASSPNRVGGKNIQYF

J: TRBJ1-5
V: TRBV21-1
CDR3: CASSKNGSVSNQPQHF

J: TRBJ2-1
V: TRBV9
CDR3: CASSPQGFSSYNEQFF

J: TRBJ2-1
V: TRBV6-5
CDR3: CASSSDRYFLNEQFF

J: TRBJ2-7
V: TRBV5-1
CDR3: CASSLARTDEQYF

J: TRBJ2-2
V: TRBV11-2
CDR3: CASSRTSGANTGELFF

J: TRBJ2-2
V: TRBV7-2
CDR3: CASSQEHNTNTGELFF

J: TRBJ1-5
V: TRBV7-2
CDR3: CASSLAGGTTNFWPQHF

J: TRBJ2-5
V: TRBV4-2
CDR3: CASSQDGKGLAGQETQYF

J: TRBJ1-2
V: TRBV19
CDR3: CASSSTVYYGYTF

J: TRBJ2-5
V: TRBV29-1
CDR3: CSATPRGRGETQYF

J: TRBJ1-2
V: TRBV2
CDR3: CASSEGAQGINYGYTF

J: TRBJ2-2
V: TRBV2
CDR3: CASRGGATGELFF

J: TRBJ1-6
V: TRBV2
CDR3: CAIKVNVGANSPLHF

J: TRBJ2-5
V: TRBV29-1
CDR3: CSVPAAGTAKETQYF

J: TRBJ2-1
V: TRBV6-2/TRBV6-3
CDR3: CASRTDRGGYNEQFF

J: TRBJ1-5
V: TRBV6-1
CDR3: CASSEVPFGQAGQPQHF